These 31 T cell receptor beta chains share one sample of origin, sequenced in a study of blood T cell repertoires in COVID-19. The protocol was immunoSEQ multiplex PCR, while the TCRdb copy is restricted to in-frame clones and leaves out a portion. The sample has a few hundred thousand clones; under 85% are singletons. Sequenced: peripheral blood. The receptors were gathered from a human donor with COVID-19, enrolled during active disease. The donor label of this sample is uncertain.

CDR3 loop: CAWRVRLAGYNEQFF. The CDR3 DNA reads TGTGCCTGGAGGGTTAGGCTAGCGGGCTACAATGAGCAGTTCTTC. This chain joins TRBV30 and TRBJ2-1, with TRBD2 matching over 8 bases. CDR1 and CDR2 from the germline V gene are GTSNPN and SVGIG (reference sequence). The junction had 7 bases not matched to a gene; V was cut back by 3 bases and J by 3 bases. The CDR3 covers 15 residues.

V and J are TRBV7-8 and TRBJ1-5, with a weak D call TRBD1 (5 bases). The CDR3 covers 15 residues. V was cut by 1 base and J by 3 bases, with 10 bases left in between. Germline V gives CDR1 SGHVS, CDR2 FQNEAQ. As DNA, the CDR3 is TGTGCCAGCAGCTTAGTGGGGCGATACAATCAGCCCCAGCATTTT. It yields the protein CASSLVGRYNQPQHF.

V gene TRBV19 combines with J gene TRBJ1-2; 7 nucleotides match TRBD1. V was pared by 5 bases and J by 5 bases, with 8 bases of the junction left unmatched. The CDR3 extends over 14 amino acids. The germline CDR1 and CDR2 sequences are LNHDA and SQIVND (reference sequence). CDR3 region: CASSPRQGSYGYTF. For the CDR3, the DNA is TGTGCCAGTAGTCCAAGACAGGGAAGTTATGGCTACACCTTC.

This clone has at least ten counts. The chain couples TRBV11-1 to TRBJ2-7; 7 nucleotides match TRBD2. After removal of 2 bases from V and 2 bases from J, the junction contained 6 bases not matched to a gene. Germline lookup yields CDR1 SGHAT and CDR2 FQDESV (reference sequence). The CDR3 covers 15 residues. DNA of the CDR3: TGTGCCAGCAGCTTATCTAGCGGTTATGCCTACGAGCAGTACTTC. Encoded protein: CASSLSSGYAYEQYF.

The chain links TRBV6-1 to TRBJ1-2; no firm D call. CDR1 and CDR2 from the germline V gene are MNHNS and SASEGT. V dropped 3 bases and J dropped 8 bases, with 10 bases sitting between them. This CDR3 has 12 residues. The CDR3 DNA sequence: TGTGCCAGCAGTGACCCACAGCGGGGCTACACCTTC. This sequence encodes CASSDPQRGYTF.

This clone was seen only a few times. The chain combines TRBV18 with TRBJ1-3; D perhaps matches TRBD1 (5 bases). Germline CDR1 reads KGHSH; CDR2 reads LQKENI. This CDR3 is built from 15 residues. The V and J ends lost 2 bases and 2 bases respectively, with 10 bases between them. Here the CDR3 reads CASSPEKGPGNTIYF. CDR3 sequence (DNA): TGTGCCAGCTCACCAGAGAAGGGGCCTGGAAACACCATATATTTT.

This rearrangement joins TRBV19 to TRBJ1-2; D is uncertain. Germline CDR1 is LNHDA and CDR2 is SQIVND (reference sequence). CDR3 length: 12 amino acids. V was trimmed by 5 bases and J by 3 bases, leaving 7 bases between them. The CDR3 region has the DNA TGTGCCAGTAGTGACGGGTACTATGGCTACACCTTC. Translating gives CASSDGYYGYTF.

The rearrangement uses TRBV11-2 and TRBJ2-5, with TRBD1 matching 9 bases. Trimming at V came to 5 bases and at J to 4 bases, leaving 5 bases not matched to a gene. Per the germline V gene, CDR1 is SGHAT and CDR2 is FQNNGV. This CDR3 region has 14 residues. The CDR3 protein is CASSPTGGSETQYF. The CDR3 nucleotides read TGTGCCAGCAGCCCCACAGGGGGCTCAGAGACCCAGTACTTC.

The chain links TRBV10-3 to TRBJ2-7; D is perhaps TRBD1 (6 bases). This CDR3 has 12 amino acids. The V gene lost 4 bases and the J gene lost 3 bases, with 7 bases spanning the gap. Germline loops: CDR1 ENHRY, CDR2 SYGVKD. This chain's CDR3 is CAISGGGYEQYF. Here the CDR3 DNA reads TGTGCCATCAGTGGAGGGGGCTACGAGCAGTACTTC.

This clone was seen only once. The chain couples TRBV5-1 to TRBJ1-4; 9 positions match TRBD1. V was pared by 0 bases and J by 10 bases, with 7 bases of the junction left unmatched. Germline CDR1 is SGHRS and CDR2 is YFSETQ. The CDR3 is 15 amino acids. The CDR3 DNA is TGCGCCAGCAGCTTGGTTGGGGGACAGGGCGGAAAACTGTTTTTT. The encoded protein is CASSLVGGQGGKLFF.

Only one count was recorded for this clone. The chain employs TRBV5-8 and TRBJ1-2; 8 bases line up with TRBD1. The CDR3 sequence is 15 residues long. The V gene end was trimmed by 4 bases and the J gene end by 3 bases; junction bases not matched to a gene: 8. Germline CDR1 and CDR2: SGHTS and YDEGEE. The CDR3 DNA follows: TGTGCCAGCAGCCAGGACAGGGCCAGGGACTATGGCTACACCTTC. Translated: CASSQDRARDYGYTF.

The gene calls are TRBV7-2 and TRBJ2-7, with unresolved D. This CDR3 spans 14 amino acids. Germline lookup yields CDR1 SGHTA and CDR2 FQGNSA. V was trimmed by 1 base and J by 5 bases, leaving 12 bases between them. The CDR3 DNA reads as TGTGCCAGCAGCTTAGACAGTGAAAAACACGAGCAGTACTTC. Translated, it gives CASSLDSEKHEQYF.

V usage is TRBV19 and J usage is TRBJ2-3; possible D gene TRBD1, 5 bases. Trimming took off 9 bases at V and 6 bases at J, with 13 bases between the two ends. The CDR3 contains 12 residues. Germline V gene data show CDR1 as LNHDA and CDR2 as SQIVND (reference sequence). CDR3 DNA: TGTGCCAGCACAGGCCCCGGGGATACGCAGTATTTT. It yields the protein CASTGPGDTQYF.

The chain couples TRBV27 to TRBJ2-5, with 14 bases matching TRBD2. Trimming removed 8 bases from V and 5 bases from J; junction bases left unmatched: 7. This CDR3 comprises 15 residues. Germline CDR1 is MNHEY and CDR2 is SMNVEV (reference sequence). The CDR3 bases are TGTGCCAGCTCCCGGACTAGCGGGAGGCGGGAGACCCAGTACTTC. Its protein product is CASSRTSGRRETQYF.

The CDR3 coding sequence is TGTGCCAGTAGTAATGACAGGGATACAACTAATGAAAAACTGTTTTTT. Translation: CASSNDRDTTNEKLFF. The rearrangement uses TRBV19 and TRBJ1-4, with TRBD1 matching over 7 bases. J lost 0 bases, V lost 4 bases, and 5 bases had no gene match. The CDR3 extends over 16 amino acids. Germline values: CDR1 LNHDA, CDR2 SQIVND (reference sequence). Supplemented by reference TRBV19 and TRBJ1-4, the full variable domain reads DGGITQSPKYLFRKEGQNVTLSCEQNLNHDAMYWYRQDPGQGLRLIYYSQIVNDFQKGDIAEGYSVSREKKESFPLTVTSAQKNPTAFYLCASSNDRDTTNEKLFFGSGTQLSVL.

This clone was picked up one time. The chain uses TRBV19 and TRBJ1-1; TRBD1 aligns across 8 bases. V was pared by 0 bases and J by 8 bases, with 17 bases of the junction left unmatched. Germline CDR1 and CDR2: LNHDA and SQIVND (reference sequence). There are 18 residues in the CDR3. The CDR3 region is CASSIDRRSDRDSSEAFF. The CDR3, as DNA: TGTGCCAGTAGTATAGATCGTCGCTCGGACAGGGATTCTTCGGAAGCTTTCTTT.

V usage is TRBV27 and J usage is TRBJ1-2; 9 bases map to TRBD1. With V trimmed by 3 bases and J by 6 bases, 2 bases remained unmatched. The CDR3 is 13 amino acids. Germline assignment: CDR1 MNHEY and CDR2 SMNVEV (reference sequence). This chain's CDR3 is CASSFRDRDGYTF. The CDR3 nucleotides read TGTGCCAGCAGTTTCCGGGACAGGGATGGCTACACCTTC.

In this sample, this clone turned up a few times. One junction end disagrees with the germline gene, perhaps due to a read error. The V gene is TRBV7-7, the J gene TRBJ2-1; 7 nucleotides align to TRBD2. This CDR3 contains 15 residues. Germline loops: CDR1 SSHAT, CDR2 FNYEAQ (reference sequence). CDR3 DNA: TGTGCTAGCAGCTGCCTGGGGCGGGAGTTGAATGAGCAGTTCTTC. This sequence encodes CASSCLGRELNEQFF.

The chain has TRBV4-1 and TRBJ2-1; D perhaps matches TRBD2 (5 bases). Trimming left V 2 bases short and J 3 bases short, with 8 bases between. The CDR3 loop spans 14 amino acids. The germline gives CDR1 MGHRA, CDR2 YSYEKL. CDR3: CASSQTDFYNEQFF. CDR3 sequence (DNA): TGCGCCAGCAGCCAAACGGACTTCTACAATGAGCAGTTCTTC.

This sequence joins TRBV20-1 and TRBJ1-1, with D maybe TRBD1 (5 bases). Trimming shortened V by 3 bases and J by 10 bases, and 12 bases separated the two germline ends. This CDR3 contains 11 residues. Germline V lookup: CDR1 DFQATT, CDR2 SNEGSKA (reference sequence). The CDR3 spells CSASFGGGAFF. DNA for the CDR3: TGCAGTGCTAGTTTCGGGGGGGGAGCTTTCTTT.

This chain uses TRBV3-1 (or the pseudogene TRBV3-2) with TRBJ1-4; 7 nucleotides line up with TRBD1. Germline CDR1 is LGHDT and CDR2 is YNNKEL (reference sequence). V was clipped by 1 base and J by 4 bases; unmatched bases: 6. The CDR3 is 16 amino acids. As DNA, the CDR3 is TGTGCCAGCAGCCAAGGAAGGGGGCGAGGTAATGAAAAACTGTTTTTT. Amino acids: CASSQGRGRGNEKLFF.

The chain's CDR3 is CASTSTSGGNYEQYF. CDR3 sequence (DNA): TGTGCCAGCACCTCGACTAGCGGGGGAAACTACGAGCAGTACTTC. This chain uses TRBV27 with TRBJ2-7; 12 bases are a match to TRBD2. The trim removed 7 bases at V and 3 bases at J, leaving 7 bases unmatched. CDR1 and CDR2 (germline): MNHEY, SMNVEV (reference sequence). The CDR3 is 15 residues long.

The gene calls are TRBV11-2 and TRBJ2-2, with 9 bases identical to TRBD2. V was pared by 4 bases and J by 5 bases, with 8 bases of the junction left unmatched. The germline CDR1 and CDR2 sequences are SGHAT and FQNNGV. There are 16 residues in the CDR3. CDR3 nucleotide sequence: TGTGCCAGCAGCTGGGGTAGCGGGAGTTCAACCGGGGAGCTGTTTTTT. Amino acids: CASSWGSGSSTGELFF.

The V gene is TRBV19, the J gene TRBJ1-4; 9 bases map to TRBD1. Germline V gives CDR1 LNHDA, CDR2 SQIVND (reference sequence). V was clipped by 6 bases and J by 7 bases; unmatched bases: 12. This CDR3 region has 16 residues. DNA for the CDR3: TGTGCCAGTAGCATACTACCGGGACAGGGCGGTGAAAAACTGTTTTTT. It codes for CASSILPGQGGEKLFF.

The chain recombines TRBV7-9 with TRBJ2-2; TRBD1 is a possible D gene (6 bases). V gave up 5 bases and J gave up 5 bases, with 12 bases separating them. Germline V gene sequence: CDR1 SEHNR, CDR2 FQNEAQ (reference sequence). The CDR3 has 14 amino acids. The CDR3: CASSEQGHTGELFF. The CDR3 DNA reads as TGTGCCAGCAGCGAACAGGGCCATACCGGGGAGCTGTTTTTT.

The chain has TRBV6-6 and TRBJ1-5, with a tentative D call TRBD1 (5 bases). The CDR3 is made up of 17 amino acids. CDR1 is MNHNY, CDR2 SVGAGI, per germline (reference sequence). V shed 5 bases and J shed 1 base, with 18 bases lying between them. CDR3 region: CASSPREASGSNQPQHF. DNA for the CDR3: TGTGCCAGCAGTCCGCGTGAGGCCTCAGGGAGCAATCAGCCCCAGCATTTT.

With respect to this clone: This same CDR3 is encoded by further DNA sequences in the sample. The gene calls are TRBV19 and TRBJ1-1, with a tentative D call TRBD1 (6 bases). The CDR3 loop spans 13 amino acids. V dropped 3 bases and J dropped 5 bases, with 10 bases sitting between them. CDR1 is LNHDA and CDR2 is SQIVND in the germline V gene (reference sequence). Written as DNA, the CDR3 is TGTGCCAGTAGTATTTCAGGGGCAACTGAAGCTTTCTTT. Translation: CASSISGATEAFF.

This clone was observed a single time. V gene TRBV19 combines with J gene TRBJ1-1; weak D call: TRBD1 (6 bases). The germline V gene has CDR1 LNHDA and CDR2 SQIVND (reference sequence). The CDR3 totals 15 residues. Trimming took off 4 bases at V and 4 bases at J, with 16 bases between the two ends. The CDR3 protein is CASSNGGGTGTEAFF. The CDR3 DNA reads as TGTGCCAGTAGTAACGGGGGGGGCACGGGCACTGAAGCTTTCTTT.

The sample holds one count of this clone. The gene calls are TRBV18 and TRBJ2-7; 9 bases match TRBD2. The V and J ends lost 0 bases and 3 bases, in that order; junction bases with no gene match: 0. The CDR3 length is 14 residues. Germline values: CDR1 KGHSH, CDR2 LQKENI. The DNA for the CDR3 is TGTGCCAGCTCACCACCTAGCGGGAGCTACGAGCAGTACTTC. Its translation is CASSPPSGSYEQYF. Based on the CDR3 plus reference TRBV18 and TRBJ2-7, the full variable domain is NAGVMQNPRHLVRRRGQEARLRCSPMKGHSHVYWYRQLPEEGLKFMVYLQKENIIDESGMPKERFSAEFPKEGPSILRIQQVVRGDSAAYFCASSPPSGSYEQYFGPGTRLTVT.

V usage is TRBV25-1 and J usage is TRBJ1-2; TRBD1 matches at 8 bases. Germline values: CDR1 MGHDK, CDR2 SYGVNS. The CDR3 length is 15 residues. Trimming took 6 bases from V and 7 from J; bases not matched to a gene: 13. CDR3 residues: CASRNTGGKSGGYTF. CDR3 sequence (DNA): TGTGCCAGCAGAAATACAGGGGGAAAGTCGGGTGGCTACACCTTC.

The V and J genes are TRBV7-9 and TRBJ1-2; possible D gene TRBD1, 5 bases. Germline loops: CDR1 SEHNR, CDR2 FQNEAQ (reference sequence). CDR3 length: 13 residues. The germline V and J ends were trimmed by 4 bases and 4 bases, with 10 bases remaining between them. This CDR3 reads CASSSSGGYGYTF. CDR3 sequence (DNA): TGTGCCAGCAGCTCCTCGGGGGGCTATGGCTACACCTTC. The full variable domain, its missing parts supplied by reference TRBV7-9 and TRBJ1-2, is DTGVSQNPRHKITKRGQNVTFRCDPISEHNRLYWYRQTLGQGPEFLTYFQNEAQLEKSRLLSDRFSAERPKGSFSTLEIQRTEQGDSAMYLCASSSSGGYGYTFGSGTRLTVV.